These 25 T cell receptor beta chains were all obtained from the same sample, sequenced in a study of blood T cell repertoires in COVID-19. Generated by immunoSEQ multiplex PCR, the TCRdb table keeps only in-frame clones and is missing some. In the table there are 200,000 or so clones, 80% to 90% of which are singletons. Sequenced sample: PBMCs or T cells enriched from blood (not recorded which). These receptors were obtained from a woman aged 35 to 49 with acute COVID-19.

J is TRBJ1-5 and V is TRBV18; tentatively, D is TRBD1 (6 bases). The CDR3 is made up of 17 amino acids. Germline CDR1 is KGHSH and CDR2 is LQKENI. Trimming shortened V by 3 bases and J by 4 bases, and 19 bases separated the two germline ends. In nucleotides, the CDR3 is TGTGCCAGCTCACCTCCCTCGCTAACAGGGACAAATCAGCCCCAGCATTTT. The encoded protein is CASSPPSLTGTNQPQHF.

CDR3: CASSDGGSGNTIYF. In DNA form, the CDR3 reads TGTGCCAGCTCCGACGGGGGATCTGGAAACACCATATATTTT. The gene calls are TRBV18 and TRBJ1-3; possible D gene TRBD1, 5 bases. CDR1 and CDR2 from the germline V gene are KGHSH and LQKENI. This CDR3 region has 14 residues. Deletions cut 6 bases from V and 1 base from J, with 10 bases between.

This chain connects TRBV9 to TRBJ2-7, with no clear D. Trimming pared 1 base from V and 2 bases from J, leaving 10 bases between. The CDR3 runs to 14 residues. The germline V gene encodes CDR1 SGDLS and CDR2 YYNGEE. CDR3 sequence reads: CASSVSSGTYEQYF. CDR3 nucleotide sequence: TGTGCCAGCAGCGTAAGCTCAGGCACCTACGAGCAGTACTTC.

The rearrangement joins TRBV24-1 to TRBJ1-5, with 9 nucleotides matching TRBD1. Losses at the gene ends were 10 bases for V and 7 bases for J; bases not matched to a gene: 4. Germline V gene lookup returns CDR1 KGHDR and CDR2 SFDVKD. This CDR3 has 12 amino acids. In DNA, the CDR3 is TGTGCCACTGGACAGGGGAACCAGCCCCAGCATTTT. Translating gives CATGQGNQPQHF.

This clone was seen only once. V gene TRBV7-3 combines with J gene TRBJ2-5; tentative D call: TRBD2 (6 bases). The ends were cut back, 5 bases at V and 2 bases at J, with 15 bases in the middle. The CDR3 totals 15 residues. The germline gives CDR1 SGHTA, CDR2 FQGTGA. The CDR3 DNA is TGTGCCAGCAGCCCCCGAACCGGGAGTCAAGAGACCCAGTACTTC. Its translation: CASSPRTGSQETQYF.

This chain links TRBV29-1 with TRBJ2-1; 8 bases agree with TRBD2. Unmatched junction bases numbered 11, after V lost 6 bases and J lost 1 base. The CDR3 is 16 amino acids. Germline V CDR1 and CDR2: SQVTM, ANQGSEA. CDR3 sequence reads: CSVAGTSIVSYNEQFF. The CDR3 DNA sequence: TGCAGCGTCGCCGGGACTAGTATAGTGTCCTACAATGAGCAGTTCTTC.

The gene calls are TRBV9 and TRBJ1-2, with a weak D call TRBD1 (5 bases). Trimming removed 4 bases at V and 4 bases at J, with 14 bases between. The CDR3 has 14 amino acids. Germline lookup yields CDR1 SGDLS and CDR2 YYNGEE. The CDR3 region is CASSPGHLPYGYTF. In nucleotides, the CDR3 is TGTGCCAGCAGCCCCGGACATCTCCCCTATGGCTACACCTTC.

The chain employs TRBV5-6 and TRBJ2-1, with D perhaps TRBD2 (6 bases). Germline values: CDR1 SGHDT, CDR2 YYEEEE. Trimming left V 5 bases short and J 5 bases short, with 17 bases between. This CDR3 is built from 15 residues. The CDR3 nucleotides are TGTGCCAGCAGTTCTCCCGGGACTTCCAACAATGAGCAGTTCTTC. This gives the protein CASSSPGTSNNEQFF. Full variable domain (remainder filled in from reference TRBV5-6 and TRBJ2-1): DAGVTQSPTHLIKTRGQQVTLRCSPKSGHDTVSWYQQALGQGPQFIFQYYEEEERQRGNFPDRFSGHQFPNYSSELNVNALLLGDSALYLCASSSPGTSNNEQFFGPGTRLTVL.

The CDR3: CASSYWGQGARDEQFF. The CDR3 coding sequence is TGTGCCAGCAGTTACTGGGGACAGGGGGCGCGGGATGAGCAGTTCTTC. The rearrangement joins TRBV6-5 to TRBJ2-1; 12 bases line up with TRBD1. Unmatched junction bases numbered 6, after V lost 1 base and J lost 8 bases. Germline V gene sequence: CDR1 MNHEY, CDR2 SVGAGI. The CDR3 consists of 16 residues.

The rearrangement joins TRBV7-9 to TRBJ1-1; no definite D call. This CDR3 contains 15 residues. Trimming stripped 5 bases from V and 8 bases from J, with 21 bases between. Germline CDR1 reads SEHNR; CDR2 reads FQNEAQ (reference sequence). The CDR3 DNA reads TGTGCCAGCAGCCCTAACAACATCGGGTACTCCGAAGCTTTCTTT. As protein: CASSPNNIGYSEAFF. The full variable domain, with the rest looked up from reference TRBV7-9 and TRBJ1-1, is DTGVSQNPRHKITKRGQNVTFRCDPISEHNRLYWYRQTLGQGPEFLTYFQNEAQLEKSRLLSDRFSAERPKGSFSTLEIQRTEQGDSAMYLCASSPNNIGYSEAFFGQGTRLTVV.

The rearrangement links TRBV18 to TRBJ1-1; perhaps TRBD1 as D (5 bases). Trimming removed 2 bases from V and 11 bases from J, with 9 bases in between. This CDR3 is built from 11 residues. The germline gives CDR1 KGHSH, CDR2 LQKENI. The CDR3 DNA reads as TGTGCCAGCTCACCAGGGGGGTCTGCTTTCTTT. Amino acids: CASSPGGSAFF.

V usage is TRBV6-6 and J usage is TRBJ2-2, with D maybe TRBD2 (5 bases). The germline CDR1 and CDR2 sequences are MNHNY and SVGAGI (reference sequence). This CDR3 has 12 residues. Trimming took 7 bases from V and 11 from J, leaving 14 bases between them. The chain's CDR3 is CASTTPGSELFF. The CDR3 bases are TGTGCCAGCACCACCCCGGGGAGCGAGCTGTTTTTT.

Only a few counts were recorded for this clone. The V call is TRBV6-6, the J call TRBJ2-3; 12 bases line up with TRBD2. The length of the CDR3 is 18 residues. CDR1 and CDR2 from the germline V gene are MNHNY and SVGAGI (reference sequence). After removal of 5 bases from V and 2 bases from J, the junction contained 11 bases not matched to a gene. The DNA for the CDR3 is TGTGCCAGCAGTCGAGCTAGCGGGGGGGCCTATCCCACAGATACGCAGTATTTT. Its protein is CASSRASGGAYPTDTQYF.

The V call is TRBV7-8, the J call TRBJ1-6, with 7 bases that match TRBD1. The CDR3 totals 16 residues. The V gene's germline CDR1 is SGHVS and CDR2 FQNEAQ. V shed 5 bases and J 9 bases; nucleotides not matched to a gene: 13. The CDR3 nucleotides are TGTGCCAGCAGCGTCCGACAGGGCCCCGCAATTTCACCCCTCCACTTT. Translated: CASSVRQGPAISPLHF.

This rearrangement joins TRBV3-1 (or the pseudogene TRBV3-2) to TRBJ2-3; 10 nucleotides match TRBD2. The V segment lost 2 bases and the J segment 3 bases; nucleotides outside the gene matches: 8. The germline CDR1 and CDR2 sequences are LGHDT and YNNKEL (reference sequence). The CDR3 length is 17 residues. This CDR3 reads CASSQYSSGGGTDTQYF. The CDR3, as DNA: TGTGCCAGCAGCCAATACTCTAGCGGGGGAGGTACAGATACGCAGTATTTT.

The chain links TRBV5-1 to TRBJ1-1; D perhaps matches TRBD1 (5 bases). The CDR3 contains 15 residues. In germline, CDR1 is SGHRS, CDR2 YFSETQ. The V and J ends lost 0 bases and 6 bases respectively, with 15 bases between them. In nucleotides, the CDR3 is TGCGCCAGCAGCTTGGGGGGCTCCCCGGTTGCTGAAGCTTTCTTT. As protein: CASSLGGSPVAEAFF.

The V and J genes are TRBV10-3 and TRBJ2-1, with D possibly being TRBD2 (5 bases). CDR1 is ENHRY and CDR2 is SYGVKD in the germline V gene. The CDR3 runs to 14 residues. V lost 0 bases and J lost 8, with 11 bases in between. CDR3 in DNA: TGTGCCATCAGTGAGTCGCTGAGGGTAGATGAGCAGTTCTTC. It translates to CAISESLRVDEQFF.

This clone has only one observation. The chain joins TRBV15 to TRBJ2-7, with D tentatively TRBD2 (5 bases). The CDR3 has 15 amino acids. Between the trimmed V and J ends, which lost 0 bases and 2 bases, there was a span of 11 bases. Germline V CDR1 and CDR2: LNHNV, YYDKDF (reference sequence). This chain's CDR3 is CATSREAGLTYEQYF. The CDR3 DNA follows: TGTGCCACCAGCAGAGAAGCCGGACTTACCTACGAGCAGTACTTC.

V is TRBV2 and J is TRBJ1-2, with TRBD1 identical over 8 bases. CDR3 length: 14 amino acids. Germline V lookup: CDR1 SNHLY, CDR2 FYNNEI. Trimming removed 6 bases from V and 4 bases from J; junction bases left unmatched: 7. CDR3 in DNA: TGTGCCAGCAGACGGACAGGGATGACCTATGGCTACACCTTC. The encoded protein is CASRRTGMTYGYTF.

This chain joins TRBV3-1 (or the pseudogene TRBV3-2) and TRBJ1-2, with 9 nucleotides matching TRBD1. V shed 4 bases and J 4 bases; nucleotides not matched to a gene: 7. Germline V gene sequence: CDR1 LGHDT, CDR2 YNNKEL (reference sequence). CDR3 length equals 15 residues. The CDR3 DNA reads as TGTGCCAGCAGCCCCCAGGACAGGGGCATCTATGGCTACACCTTC. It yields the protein CASSPQDRGIYGYTF.

The chain's CDR3 is CASSPAVAGGAQYF. In nucleotides, the CDR3 is TGTGCCAGCAGCCCTGCGGTCGCCGGCGGGGCGCAGTATTTT. The V call is TRBV7-3, the J call TRBJ2-3; TRBD2 might be the D (6 bases). V lost 5 bases, J lost 10 bases, and 19 bases lay in between. CDR1 and CDR2 from the germline V gene are SGHTA and FQGTGA. The CDR3 is 14 amino acids.

The CDR3 DNA follows: TGTGCCAGCTCACCTGGACTTGGCTACGAGCAGTACTTC. This sequence encodes CASSPGLGYEQYF. This chain links TRBV18 with TRBJ2-7; TRBD2 might be the D (5 bases). V lost 3 bases and J lost 3, with 9 bases in between. Per germline, CDR1 KGHSH and CDR2 LQKENI. This CDR3 is built from 13 residues. The variable domain in full, completed from reference TRBV18 and TRBJ2-7, reads NAGVMQNPRHLVRRRGQEARLRCSPMKGHSHVYWYRQLPEEGLKFMVYLQKENIIDESGMPKERFSAEFPKEGPSILRIQQVVRGDSAAYFCASSPGLGYEQYFGPGTRLTVT.

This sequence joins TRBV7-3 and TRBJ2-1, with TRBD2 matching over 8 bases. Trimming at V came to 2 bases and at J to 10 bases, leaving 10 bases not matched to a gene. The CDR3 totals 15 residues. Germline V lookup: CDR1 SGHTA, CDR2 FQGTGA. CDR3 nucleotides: TGTGCCAGCAGCTTATCCAGCGGGGGATCCGGGGAGCAGTTCTTC. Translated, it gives CASSLSSGGSGEQFF. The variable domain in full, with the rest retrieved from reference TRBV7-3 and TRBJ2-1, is GAGVSQTPSNKVTEKGKYVELRCDPISGHTALYWYRQSLGQGPEFLIYFQGTGAADDSGLPNDRFFAVRPEGSVSTLKIQRTERGDSAVYLCASSLSSGGSGEQFFGPGTRLTVL.

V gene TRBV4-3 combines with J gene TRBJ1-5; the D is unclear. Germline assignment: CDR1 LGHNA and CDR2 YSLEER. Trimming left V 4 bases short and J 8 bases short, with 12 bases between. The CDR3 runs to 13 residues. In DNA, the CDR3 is TGCGCCAGCAGCCGAAGTTTCGAGGAGCCCCAGCATTTT. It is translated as CASSRSFEEPQHF.

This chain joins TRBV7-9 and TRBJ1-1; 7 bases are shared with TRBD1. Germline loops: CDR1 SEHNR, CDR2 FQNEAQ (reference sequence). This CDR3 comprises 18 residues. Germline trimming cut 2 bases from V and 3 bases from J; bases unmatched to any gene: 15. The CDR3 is CASSLFRLMTGTYTEAFF. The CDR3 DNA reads TGTGCCAGCAGCTTATTCCGCCTGATGACAGGGACATACACTGAAGCTTTCTTT.